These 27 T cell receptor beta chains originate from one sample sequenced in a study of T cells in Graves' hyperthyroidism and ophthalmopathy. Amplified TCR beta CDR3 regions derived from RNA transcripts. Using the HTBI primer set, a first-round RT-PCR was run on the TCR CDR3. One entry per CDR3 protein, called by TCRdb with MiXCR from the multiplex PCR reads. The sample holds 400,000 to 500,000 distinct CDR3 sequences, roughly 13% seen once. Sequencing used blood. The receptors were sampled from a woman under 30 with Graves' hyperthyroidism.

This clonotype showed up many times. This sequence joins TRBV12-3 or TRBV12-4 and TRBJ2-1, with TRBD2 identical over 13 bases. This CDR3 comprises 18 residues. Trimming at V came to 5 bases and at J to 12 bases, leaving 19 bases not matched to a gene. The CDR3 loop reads CASSPIIPGTSGVQRQFF. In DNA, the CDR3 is TGTGCCAGCAGTCCGATAATTCCCGGGACTAGCGGGGTTCAACGGCAGTTCTTC.

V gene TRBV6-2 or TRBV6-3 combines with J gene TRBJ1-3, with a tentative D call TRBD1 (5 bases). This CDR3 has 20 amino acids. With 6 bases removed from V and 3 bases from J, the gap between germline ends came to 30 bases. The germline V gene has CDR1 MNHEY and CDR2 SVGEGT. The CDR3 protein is CASRFNPGRDGALNGNTIYF. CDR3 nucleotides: TGTGCCAGCAGATTTAACCCCGGCCGGGATGGGGCCCTCAATGGAAACACCATATATTTT.

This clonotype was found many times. CDR3 in amino acids: CASSQVLNTGELFF. The CDR3 region has the DNA TGTGCCAGCAGCCAAGTCCTGAACACCGGGGAGCTGTTTTTT. This rearrangement joins TRBV4-2 to TRBJ2-2; D call uncertain. From germline, CDR1 is LGHNA and CDR2 YNFKEQ. This CDR3 region has 14 residues. Trimming cost V 1 base and J 1 base, with 4 bases left between them.

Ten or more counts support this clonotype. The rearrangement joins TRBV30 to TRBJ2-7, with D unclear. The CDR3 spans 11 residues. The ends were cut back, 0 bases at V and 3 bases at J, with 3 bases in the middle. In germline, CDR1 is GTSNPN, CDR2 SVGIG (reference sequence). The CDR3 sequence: CAWSVDYEQYF. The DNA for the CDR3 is TGTGCCTGGAGTGTAGACTACGAGCAGTACTTC.

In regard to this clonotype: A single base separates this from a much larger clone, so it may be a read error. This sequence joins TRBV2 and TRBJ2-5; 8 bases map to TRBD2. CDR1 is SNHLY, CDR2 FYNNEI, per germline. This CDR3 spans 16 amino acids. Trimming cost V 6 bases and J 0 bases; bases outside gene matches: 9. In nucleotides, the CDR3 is TGTGCCAGCAGCCCCGGGGCTAGCGGGTACCAAGAGACCCAGTACTTC. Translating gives CASSPGASGYQETQYF.

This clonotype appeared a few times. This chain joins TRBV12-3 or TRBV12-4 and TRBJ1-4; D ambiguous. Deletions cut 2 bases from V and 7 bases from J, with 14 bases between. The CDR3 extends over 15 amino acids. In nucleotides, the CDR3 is TGTGCCAGCAGTTTACTTTCGTCAAACCTTGAAAAACTGTTTTTT. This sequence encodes CASSLLSSNLEKLFF.

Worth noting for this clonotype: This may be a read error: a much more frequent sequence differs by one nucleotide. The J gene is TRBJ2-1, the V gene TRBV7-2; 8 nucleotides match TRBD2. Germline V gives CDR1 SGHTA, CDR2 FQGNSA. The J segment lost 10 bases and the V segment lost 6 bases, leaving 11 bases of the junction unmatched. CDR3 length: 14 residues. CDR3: CTSSPVSGRFEQFF. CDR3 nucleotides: TGTACCAGCAGTCCTGTCAGCGGGAGATTCGAGCAGTTCTTC. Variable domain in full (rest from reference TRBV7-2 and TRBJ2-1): GAGVSQSPSNKVTEKGKDVELRCDPISGHTALYWYRQSLGQGLEFLIYFQGNSAPDKSGLPSDRFSAERTGGSVSTLTIQRTQQEDSAVYLCTSSPVSGRFEQFFGPGTRLTVL.

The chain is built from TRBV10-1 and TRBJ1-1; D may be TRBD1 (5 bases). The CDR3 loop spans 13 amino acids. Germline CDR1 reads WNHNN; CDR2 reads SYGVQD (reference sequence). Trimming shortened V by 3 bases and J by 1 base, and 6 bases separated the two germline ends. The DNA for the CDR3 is TGCGCCAGCAGTGACGGGGCGAACACTGAAGCTTTCTTT. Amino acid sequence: CASSDGANTEAFF.

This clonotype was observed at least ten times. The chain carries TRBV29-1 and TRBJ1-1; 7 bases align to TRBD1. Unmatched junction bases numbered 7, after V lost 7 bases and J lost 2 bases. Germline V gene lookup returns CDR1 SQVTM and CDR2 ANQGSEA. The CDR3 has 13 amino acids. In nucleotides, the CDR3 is TGCAGCGCCGTGGGACAGCTAAACACTGAAGCTTTCTTT. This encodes CSAVGQLNTEAFF.

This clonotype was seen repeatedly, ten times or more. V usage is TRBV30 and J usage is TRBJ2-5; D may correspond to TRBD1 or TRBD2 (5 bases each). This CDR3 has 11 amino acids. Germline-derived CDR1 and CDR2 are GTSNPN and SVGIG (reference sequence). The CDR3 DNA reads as TGTGCTCTGAAATGGGGGGAGACCCAGTACTTC. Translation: CALKWGETQYF. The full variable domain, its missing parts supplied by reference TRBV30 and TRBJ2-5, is SQTIHQWPATLVQPVGSPLSLECTVEGTSNPNLYWYRQAAGRGLQLLFYSVGIGQISSEVPQNLSASRPQDRQFILSSKKLLLSDSGFYLCALKWGETQYFGPGTRLLVL.

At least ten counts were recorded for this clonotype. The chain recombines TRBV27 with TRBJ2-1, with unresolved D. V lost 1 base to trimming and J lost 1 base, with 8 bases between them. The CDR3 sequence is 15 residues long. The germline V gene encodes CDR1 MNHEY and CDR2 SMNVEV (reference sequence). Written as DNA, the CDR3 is TGTGCCAGCAGTTTATTACTCGGGTCCTACAATGAGCAGTTCTTC. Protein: CASSLLLGSYNEQFF.

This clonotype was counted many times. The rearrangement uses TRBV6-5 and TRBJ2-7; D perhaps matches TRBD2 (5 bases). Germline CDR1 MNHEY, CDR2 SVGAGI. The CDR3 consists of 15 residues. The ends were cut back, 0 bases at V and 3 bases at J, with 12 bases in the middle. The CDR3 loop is CASSYSAGGRYEQYF. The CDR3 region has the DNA TGTGCCAGCAGTTACTCGGCGGGCGGACGCTACGAGCAGTACTTC.

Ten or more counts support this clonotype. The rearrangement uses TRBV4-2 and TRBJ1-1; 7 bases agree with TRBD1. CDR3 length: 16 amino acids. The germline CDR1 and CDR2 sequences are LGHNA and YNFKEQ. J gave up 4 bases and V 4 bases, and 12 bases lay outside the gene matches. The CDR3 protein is CASSRPRQGGGTEAFF. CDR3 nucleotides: TGTGCCAGCAGCCGCCCTAGACAGGGAGGCGGCACTGAAGCTTTCTTT.

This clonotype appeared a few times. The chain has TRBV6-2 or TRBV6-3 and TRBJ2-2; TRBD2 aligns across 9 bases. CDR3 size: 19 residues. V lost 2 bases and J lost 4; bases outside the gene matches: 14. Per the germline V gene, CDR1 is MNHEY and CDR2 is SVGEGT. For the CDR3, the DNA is TGTGCCAGCAGTTACCCAAAACCGGGACTAGCAGGACGCACCGGGGAGCTGTTTTTT. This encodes CASSYPKPGLAGRTGELFF.

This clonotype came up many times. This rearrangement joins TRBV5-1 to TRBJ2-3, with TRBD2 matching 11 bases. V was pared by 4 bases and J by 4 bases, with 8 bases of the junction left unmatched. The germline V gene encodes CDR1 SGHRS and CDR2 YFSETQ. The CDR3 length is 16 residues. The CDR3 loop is CASSDPTSGVSDTQYF. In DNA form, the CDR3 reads TGCGCCAGCAGCGACCCGACTAGCGGGGTGTCAGATACGCAGTATTTT.

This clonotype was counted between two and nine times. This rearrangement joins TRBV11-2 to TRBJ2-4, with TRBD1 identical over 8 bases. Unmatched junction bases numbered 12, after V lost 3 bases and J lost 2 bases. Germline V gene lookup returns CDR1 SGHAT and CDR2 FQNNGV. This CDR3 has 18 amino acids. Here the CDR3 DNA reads TGTGCCAGCAGCTTGGACAGGGCCTTTCACTCCCCCAAAAACATTCAGTACTTC. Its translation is CASSLDRAFHSPKNIQYF. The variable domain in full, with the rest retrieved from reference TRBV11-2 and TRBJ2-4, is EAGVAQSPRYKIIEKRQSVAFWCNPISGHATLYWYQQILGQGPKLLIQFQNNGVVDDSQLPKDRFSAERLKGVDSTLKIQPAKLEDSAVYLCASSLDRAFHSPKNIQYFGAGTRLSVL.

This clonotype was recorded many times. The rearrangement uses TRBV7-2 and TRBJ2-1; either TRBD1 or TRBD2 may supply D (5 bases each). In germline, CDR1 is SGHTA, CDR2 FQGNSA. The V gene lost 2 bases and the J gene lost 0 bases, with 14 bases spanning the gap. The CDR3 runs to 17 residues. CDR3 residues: CASSLRPPGSSYNEQFF. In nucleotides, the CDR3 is TGTGCCAGCAGCTTACGACCCCCAGGGAGCTCCTACAATGAGCAGTTCTTC.

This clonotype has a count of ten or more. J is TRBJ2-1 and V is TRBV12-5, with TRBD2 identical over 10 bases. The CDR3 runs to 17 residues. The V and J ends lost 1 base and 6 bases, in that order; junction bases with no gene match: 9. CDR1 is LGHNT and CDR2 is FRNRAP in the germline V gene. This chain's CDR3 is CASGLELLAGVLNEQFF. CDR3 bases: TGTGCTAGTGGTTTGGAACTTCTAGCGGGAGTTCTCAATGAGCAGTTCTTC.

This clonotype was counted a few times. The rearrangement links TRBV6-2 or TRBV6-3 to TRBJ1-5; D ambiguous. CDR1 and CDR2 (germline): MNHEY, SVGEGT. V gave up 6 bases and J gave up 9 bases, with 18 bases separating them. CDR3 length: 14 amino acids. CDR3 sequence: CASREHGSMGPQHF. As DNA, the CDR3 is TGTGCCAGCAGGGAACACGGGAGCATGGGGCCCCAGCATTTT.

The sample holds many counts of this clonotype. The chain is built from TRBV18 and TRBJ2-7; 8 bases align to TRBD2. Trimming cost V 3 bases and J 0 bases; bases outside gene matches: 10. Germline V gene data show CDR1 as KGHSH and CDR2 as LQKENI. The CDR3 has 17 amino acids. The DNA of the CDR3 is TGTGCCAGCTCACCCCGTCCTCTCAGCGGGGGCTCCTACGAGCAGTACTTC. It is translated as CASSPRPLSGGSYEQYF.

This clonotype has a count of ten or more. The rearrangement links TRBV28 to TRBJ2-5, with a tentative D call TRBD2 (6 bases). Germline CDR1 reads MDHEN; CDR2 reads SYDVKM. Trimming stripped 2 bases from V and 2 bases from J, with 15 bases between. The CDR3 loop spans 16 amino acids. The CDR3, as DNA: TGTGCCAGCAGTTTACTATTAATGAGCGGGCAAGAGACCCAGTACTTC. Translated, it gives CASSLLLMSGQETQYF.

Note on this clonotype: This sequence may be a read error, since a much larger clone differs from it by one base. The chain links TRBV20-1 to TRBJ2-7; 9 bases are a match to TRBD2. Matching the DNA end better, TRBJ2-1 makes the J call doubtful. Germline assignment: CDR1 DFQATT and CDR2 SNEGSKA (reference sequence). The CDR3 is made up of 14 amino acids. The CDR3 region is CSAPSTSGAYEQFF. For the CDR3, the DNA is TGCAGTGCTCCATCGACTAGCGGAGCGTACGAGCAGTTCTTC.

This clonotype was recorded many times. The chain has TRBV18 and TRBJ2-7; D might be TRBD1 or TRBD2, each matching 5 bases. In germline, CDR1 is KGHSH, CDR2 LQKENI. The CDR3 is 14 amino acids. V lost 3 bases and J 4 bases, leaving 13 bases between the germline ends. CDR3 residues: CASSPDTRLYEQYF. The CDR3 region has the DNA TGTGCCAGCTCACCGGACACCCGACTATACGAGCAGTACTTC.

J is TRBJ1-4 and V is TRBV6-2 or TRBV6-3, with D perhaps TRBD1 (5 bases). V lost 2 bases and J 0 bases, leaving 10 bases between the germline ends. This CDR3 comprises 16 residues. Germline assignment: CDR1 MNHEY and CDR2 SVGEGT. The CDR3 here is CASSYVGAPTNEKLFF. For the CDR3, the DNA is TGTGCCAGCAGTTACGTTGGGGCGCCAACTAATGAAAAACTGTTTTTT.

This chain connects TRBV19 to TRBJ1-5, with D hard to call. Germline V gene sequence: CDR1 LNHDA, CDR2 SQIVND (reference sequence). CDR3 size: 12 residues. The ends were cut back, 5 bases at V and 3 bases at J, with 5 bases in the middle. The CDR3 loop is CASSVYNQPQHF. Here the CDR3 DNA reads TGTGCCAGTAGTGTATACAATCAGCCCCAGCATTTT.

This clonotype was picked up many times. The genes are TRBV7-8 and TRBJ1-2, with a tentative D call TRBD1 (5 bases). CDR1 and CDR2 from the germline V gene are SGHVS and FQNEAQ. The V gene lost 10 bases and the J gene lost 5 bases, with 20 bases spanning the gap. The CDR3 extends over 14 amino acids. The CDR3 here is CATRRFRDGYGYTF. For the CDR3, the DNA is TGTGCCACCCGCCGCTTCAGGGATGGGTATGGCTACACCTTC.

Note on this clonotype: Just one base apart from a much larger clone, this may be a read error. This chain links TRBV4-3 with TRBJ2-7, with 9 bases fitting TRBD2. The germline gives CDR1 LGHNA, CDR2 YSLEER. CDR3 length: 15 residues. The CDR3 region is CASGQLAGSSGEQYF. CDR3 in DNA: TGCGCCAGCGGCCAGCTAGCGGGGAGTTCCGGCGAGCAGTACTTC.